The TCR beta chain under discussion was sequenced for a study of blood T cell repertoires in COVID-19. Study in general: T cells, B-cell-depleted T cells, or PBMCs provided the cDNA or gDNA that served as material.

Measured with immunoSEQ multiplex PCR; TCRdb has only the in-frame clones, and not every one. This table holds 65,000 to 80,000 clones, 70% to 90% found once. Germline values: CDR1 LNHDA, CDR2 SQIVND (reference sequence). This CDR3 spans 15 amino acids. V was cut by 5 bases and J by 2 bases, with 14 bases left in between. The chain carries TRBV19 and TRBJ2-3, with D perhaps matching TRBD2 (6 bases). This TCR was recovered from a man between 65 and 85 years old with active or convalescent COVID-19. Sequencing used peripheral blood. This chain's CDR3 is CASSGGETPTDTQYF. The CDR3 nucleotides are TGTGCCAGTAGTGGAGGGGAGACCCCCACAGATACGCAGTATTTT.